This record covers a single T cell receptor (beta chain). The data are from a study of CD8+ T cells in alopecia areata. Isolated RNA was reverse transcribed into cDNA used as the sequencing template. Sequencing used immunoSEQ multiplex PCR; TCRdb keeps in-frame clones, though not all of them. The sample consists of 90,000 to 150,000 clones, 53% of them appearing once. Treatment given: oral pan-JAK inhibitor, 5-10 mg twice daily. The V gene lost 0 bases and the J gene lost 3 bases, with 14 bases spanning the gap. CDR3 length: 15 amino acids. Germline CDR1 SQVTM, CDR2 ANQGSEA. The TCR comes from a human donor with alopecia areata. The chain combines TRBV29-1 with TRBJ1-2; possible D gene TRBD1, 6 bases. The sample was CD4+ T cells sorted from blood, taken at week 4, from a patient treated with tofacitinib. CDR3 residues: CSVEDRPTGYYGYTF. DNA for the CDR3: TGCAGCGTTGAAGATAGACCGACAGGATACTATGGCTACACCTTC.